This T cell receptor (beta chain) was identified during a study of T cell repertoires in cytomegalovirus infection. TCRdb processed the reads anew with MiXCR; each CDR3 protein has one entry. There are 700,000 to 900,000 distinct CDR3 sequences in the sample; about 29% occur only once, and less than 15% lies in the top ten. J lost 5 bases, V lost 0 bases, and 12 bases had no gene match. This CDR3 contains 17 residues. General observations from the study: Identification of carriers of CMV plus the relevant HLA was performed using cumulative public TCR beta family frequency. CMV-specific HLA-C-restricted TCR beta clonotypes dominated the ex vivo response.

In regard to this clonotype: The antigen is undetermined.

The input for sequencing was cultured CD8+ T cells from PBMCs, taken from culture after CMV antigen stimulation. The V gene is TRBV12-3 or TRBV12-4, the J gene TRBJ2-7; TRBD1 matches at 8 bases. This TCR was recovered from a human donor in good health (CMV status not recorded). Some clones in this sample may be carry-over from other donors' samples. CDR3 nucleotide sequence: TGTGCCAGCAGTTTAGCGCCGTGGACAGGGTTTTGCCACGAGCAGTACTTC. Its translation is CASSLAPWTGFCHEQYF.